What follows is one T cell receptor beta chain and its context. No antigen is known for it. The junction departs from the called germline gene at one end, perhaps through a read error. The sample originates from a study of Graves' ophthalmopathy and Graves' hyperthyroidism listed by TCRdb under 2018. With respect to the entire study: Peripheral blood was collected at initial diagnosis, prior to any treatment. To explore V-J signatures distinguishing ophthalmopathy from hyperthyroidism, a discovery set of 100 patients (fewer than 45 ophthalmopathy, over 55 stable hyperthyroidism) was enrolled. In over five hyperthyroidism patients, T-cell repertoires of thyroid tissue and blood were compared. The study used signatures of the TCR beta repertoire to tell Graves' ophthalmopathy apart from Graves' hyperthyroidism and to predict which patients would progress to ophthalmopathy. The independent validation cohort included around 19 hyperthyroidism patients plus 17 patients who later progressed from hyperthyroidism to ophthalmopathy. In total, around 130 blood samples were TCR-sequenced: around 42 ophthalmopathy, roughly 77 hyperthyroidism and 17 hyperthyroidism-to-ophthalmopathy patients. Following sample collection, hyperthyroidism patients were given methimazole at a starting dose of 30 mg daily, and ophthalmopathy patients were given high-dose intravenous methylprednisolone. Overall results and qualifications from the work: Ophthalmopathy was separated from stable hyperthyroidism by the 13-signature model with just under 90% sensitivity and less than 82% specificity in cross-validation and with 80%/75% in the test set. Most expanded thyroid clonotypes with frequency above 0.001 were also detected in blood, suggesting blood repertoires may reflect the thyroid immune response. Sample size was not statistically predetermined, and group allocation was not concealed from the investigators. In validation, the model predicted ophthalmopathy progression with more than 70% sensitivity and around 72% specificity; about a dozen predicted patients were CT-confirmed with GO in a median of roughly 6.8 months.

For repertoire sequencing, TCR beta CDR3 regions were amplified from RNA transcripts. HTBI primers and the Qiagen OneStep RT-PCR kit were used in a first-round RT-PCR, which was followed by a second-round multiplex PCR, size selection and purification. Libraries were sequenced paired-end with 100 bp reads on an Illumina HiSeq2000. Concerning the study's data processing: SOAPnuke was used to process the reads, removing any read that contained adapters or uncalled bases, had a mean Phred below 15, or lacked an exact match to the constant primer or identifier. COPE v1.2.5 was used to merge high-quality paired reads. Unique nucleotide sequences were defined as clonotypes and aligned to IMGT TRB V, D and J references using MiTCR v1.1. Analysis was restricted to V-J combinations with a frequency above 0.0001, which covered roughly 99% of repertoires. For each V-J combination, a TCR clonal expansion and chaos score was defined as the ratio of F50 clonal expansion to chaos observed in the TCRdist matrix. Welch's t-statistics and random forest were used to narrow the features down to about a dozen V-J combinations, which were then fed into a naive Bayes classifier. Thyroid-blood repertoire similarity was quantified with the Morisita-Horn index. TCRdb reworked the public reads: Q25 trimming with fastp, MiXCR clone assembly, productive beta chains retained. Every entry covers one CDR3 protein and lists the most common genes and DNA from its rows. The V and J calls shown here were made by TCRdb, not taken from the authors' results. This sample lists about 740,000 distinct CDR3 sequences; 40% were detected once. The biggest ten clones account for about 40% of the sample.

Via the germline V gene (reference sequence), CDR1 is SEHNR and CDR2 FQNEAQ. The CDR3, cysteine through phenylalanine, is 15 amino acids long. Solely the CDR3 DNA is kept, with 45 bases framed from the first base. Patients with ophthalmopathy had moderately to severely active disease, with a Clinical Activity Score of 3 or more, a NOSPECS grade of 4 or more, and a disease duration of less than 3 months. Anyone with other autoimmune diseases, uncontrolled infections, pregnancy or lactation was excluded from the study. Diagnosis relied on clinical symptoms, serum thyroxine, TRAb, thyroid ultrasound and orbital computed tomography. Using Ficoll-Paque density gradient centrifugation, PBMCs were isolated from 8.5 to 10 ml of fresh peripheral blood. Trizol reagent was used to extract the total RNA, and its quality was then checked on an Agilent 2100 Bioanalyzer.

This TCR derives from an adult man with Graves' ophthalmopathy. The sequenced material came from peripheral blood. This chain joins TRBV7-9 to TRBJ2-6, and perhaps TRBD1 as D gene, on 6 matching bases. The CDR3 protein sequence reads: CASSPQALGAYVLTF. At the DNA level, the sequence is TGTGCCAGCAGCCCCCAGGCCCTGGGGGCCTACGTCCTGACTTTC.